This T cell receptor (beta chain) was found in a study of CD8 T cells in ankylosing spondylitis. Study-wide points: Clones tied to disease were said to be significantly enriched in matched ankylosing spondylitis synovial fluid. Typical of ankylosing spondylitis blood, it appeared, was a TCR beta motif of under 10 highly homologous variants.

This CDR3 has 13 amino acids. V shed 4 bases and J shed 6 bases, with 10 bases lying between them. Germline CDR1 SGHRS, CDR2 YFSETQ. This clonotype was seen ten or more times. The antigen remains undetermined. Libraries for TCR beta were made by quantitative 5'-RACE with molecular barcodes. TCRdb called the 5' RACE reads again in MiXCR, with one record for every CDR3 protein. The sample consists of 250,000 to 400,000 distinct CDR3 sequences, around 10% of them appearing once. This clonotype was obtained from a female donor with ankylosing spondylitis or in good health (not recorded which). Sequenced input: blood, either unsorted or a sorted T cell fraction (not recorded which). The chain recombines TRBV5-1 with TRBJ2-2; D might be TRBD1 or TRBD2, each matching 5 bases. The CDR3 region has the DNA TGCGCCAGCAGCCCAGGGAGACCCGGGGAGCTGTTTTTT. It encodes CASSPGRPGELFF.